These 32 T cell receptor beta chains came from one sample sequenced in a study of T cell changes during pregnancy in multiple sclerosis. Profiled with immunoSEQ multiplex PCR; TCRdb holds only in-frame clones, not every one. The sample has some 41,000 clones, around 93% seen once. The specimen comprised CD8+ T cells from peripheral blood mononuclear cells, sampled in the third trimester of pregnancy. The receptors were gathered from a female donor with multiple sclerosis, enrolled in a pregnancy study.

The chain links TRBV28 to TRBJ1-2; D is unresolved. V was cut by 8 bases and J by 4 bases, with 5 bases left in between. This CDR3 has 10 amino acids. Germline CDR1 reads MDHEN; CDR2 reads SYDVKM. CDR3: CASSGYGYTF. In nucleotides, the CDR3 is TGTGCCAGCTCAGGCTATGGCTACACCTTC.

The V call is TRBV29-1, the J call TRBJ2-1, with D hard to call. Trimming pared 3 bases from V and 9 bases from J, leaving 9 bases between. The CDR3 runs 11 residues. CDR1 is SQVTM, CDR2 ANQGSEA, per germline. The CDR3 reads CSVDLAAEQFF. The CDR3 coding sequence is TGCAGCGTTGACTTAGCAGCTGAGCAGTTCTTC.

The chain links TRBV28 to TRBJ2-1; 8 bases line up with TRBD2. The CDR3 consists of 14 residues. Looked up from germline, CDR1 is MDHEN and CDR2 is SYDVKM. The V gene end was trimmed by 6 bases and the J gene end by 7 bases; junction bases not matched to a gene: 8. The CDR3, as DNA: TGTGCCAGCAGAAGAGCGGGGGAGGTGAATGAGCAGTTCTTC. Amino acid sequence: CASRRAGEVNEQFF.

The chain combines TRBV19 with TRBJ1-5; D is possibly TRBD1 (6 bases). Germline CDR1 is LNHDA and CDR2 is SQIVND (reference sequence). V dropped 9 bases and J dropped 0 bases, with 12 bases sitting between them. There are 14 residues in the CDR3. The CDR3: CASNPGVSNQPQHF. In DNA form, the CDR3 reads TGTGCCAGCAACCCAGGGGTTAGCAATCAGCCCCAGCATTTT. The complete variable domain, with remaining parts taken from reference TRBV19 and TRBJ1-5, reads DGGITQSPKYLFRKEGQNVTLSCEQNLNHDAMYWYRQDPGQGLRLIYYSQIVNDFQKGDIAEGYSVSREKKESFPLTVTSAQKNPTAFYLCASNPGVSNQPQHFGDGTRLSIL.

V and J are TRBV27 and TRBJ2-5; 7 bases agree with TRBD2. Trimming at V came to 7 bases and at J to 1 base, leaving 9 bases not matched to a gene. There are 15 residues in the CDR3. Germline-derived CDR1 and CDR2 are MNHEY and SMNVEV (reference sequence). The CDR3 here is CASTLSGLVQETQYF. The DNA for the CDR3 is TGTGCCAGCACCTTATCTGGACTAGTCCAAGAGACCCAGTACTTC.

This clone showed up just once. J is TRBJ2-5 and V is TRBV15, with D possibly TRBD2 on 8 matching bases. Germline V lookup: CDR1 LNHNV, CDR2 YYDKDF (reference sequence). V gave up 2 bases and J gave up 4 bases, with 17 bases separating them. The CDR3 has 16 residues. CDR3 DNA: TGTGCCACCAGCAGAAGCGGGGGACAGACGCCAGAGACCCAGTACTTC. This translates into CATSRSGGQTPETQYF.

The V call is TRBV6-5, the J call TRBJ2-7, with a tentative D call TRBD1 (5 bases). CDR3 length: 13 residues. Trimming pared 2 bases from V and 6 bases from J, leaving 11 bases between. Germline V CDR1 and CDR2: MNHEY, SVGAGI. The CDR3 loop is CASSYDSSLEQYF. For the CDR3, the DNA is TGTGCCAGCAGTTACGACAGTTCCCTCGAGCAGTACTTC.

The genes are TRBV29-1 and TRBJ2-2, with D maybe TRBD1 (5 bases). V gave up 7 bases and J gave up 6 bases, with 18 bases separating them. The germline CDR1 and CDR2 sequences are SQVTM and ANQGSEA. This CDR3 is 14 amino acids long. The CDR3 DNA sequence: TGCAGCGCCAGGACGCAACAGGTCCCCGGGGAGCTGTTTTTT. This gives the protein CSARTQQVPGELFF.

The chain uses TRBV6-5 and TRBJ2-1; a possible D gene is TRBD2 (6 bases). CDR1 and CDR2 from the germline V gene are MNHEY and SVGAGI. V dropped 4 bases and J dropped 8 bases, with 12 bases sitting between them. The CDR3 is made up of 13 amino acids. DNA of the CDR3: TGTGCCAGCAGTTCCACTACTAGCCATGAGCAGTTCTTC. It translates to CASSSTTSHEQFF.

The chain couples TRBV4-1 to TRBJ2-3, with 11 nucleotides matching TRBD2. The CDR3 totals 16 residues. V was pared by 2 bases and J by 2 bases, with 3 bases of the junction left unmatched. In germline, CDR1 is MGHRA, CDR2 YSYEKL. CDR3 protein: CASSQLAGGATDTQYF. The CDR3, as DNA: TGCGCCAGCAGCCAACTAGCGGGAGGCGCCACAGATACGCAGTATTTT.

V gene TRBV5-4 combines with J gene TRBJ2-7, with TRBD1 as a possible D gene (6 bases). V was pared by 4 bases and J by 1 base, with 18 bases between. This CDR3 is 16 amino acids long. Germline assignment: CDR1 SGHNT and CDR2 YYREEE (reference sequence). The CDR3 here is CASSPTLRQVSYEQYF. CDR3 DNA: TGTGCCAGCAGCCCTACACTAAGACAGGTTTCCTACGAGCAGTACTTC. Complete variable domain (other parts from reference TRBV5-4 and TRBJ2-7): ETGVTQSPTHLIKTRGQQVTLRCSSQSGHNTVSWYQQALGQGPQFIFQYYREEENGRGNFPPRFSGLQFPNYSSELNVNALELDDSALYLCASSPTLRQVSYEQYFGPGTRLTVT.

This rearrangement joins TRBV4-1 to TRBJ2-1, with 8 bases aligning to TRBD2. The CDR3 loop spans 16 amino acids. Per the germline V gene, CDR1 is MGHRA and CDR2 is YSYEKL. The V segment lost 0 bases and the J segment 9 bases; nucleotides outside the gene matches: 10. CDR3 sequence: CASSQEGSGRVGEQFF. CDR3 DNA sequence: TGCGCCAGCAGCCAAGAAGGGAGCGGGAGAGTTGGTGAGCAGTTCTTC.

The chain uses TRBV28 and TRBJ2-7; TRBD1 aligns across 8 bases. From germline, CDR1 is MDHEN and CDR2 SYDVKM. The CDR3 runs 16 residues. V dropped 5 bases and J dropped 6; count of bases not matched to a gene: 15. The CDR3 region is CASSPLAGQGQGEQYF. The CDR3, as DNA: TGTGCCAGCAGTCCCCTCGCCGGACAGGGCCAAGGCGAGCAGTACTTC. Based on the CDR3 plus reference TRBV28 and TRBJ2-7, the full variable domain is DVKVTQSSRYLVKRTGEKVFLECVQDMDHENMFWYRQDPGLGLRLIYFSYDVKMKEKGDIPEGYSVSREKKERFSLILESASTNQTSMYLCASSPLAGQGQGEQYFGPGTRLTVT.

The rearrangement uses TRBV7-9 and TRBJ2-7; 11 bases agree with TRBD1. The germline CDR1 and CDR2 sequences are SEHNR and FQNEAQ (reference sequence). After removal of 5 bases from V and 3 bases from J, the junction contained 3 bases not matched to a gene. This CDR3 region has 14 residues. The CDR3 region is CASSPGTGGYEQYF. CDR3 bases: TGTGCCAGCAGCCCCGGGACAGGGGGCTACGAGCAGTACTTC.

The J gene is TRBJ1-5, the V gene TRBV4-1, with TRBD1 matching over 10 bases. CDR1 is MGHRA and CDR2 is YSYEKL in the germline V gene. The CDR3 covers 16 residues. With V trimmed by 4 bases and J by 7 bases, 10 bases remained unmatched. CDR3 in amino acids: CASSLTGQGINQPQHF. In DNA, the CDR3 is TGCGCCAGCAGCCTCACGGGACAGGGGATAAACCAGCCCCAGCATTTT.

Here the CDR3 DNA reads TGTGCCAGCAGCATACAGGGCTTTGGAAACACCATATATTTT. This translates into CASSIQGFGNTIYF. The rearrangement joins TRBV5-8 to TRBJ1-3, with D perhaps TRBD1 (6 bases). Germline CDR1 reads SGHTS; CDR2 reads YDEGEE. The CDR3 covers 14 residues. With 4 bases removed from V and 3 bases from J, the gap between germline ends came to 11 bases.

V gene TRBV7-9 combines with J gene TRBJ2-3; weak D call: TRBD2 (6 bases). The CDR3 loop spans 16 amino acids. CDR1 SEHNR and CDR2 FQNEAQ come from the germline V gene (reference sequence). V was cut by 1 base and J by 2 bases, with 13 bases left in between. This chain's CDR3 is CASSLGGGVLTDTQYF. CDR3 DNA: TGTGCCAGCAGCTTAGGGGGCGGGGTGCTCACAGATACGCAGTATTTT.

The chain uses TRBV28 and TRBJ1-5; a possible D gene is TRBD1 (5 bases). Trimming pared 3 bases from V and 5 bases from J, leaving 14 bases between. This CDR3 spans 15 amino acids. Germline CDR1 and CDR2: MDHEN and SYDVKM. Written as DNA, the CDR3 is TGTGCCAGCAGTTTTCTCAGGGCATTCTATCAGCCCCAGCATTTT. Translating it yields CASSFLRAFYQPQHF.

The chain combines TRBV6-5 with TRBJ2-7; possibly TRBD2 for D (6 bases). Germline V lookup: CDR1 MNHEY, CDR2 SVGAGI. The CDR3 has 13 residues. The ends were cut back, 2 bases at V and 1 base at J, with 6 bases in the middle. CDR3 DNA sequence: TGTGCCAGCAGTTACGGAGGGTCCTACGAGCAGTACTTC. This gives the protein CASSYGGSYEQYF.

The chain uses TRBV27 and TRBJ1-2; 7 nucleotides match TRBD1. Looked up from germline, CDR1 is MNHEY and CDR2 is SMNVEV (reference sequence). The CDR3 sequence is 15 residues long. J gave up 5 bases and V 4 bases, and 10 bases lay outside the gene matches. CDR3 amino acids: CASSSTGTDRYGYTF. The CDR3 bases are TGTGCCAGCAGTTCGACAGGGACTGATAGATATGGCTACACCTTC.

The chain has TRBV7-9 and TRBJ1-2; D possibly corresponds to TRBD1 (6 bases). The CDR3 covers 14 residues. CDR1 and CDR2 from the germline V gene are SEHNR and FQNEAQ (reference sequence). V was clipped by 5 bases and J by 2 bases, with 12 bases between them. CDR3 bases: TGTGCCAGCAGCGATATTACAGGGAACTATGGCTACACCTTC. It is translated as CASSDITGNYGYTF. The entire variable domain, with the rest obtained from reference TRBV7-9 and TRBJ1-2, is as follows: DTGVSQNPRHKITKRGQNVTFRCDPISEHNRLYWYRQTLGQGPEFLTYFQNEAQLEKSRLLSDRFSAERPKGSFSTLEIQRTEQGDSAMYLCASSDITGNYGYTFGSGTRLTVV.

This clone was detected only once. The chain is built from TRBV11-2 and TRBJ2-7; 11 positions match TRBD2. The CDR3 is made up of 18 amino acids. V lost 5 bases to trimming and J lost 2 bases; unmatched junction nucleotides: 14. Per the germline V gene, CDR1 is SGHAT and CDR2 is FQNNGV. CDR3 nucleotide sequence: TGTGCCAGCAGCCCGCCCGGGACTAGCGGAGGGAGAACCTACGAGCAGTACTTC. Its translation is CASSPPGTSGGRTYEQYF.

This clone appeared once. The CDR3 reads CASSLQTGASGGELFF. The DNA for the CDR3 is TGTGCCAGCAGCTTACAAACAGGGGCATCGGGCGGGGAGCTGTTTTTT. This chain joins TRBV7-8 and TRBJ2-2; 7 positions agree with TRBD1. From germline, CDR1 is SGHVS and CDR2 FQNEAQ. The CDR3 runs 16 residues. Trimming cost V 2 bases and J 7 bases; bases outside gene matches: 10.

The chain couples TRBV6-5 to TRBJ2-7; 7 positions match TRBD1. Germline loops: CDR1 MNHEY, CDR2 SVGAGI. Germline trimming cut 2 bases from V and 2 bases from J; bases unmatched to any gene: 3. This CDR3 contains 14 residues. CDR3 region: CASSYGQGAYEQYF. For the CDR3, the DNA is TGTGCCAGCAGTTACGGGCAGGGGGCCTACGAGCAGTACTTC.

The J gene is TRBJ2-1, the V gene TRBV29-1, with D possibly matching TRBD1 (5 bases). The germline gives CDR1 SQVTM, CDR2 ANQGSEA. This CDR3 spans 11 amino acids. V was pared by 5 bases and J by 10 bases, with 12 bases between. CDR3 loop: CSVLSQGEQFF. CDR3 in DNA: TGCAGCGTTCTATCCCAGGGAGAGCAGTTCTTC.

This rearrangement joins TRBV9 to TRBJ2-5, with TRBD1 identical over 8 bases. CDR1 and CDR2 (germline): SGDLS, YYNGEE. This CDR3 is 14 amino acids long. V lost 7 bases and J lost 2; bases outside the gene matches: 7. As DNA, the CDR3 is TGTGCCAGCGGTACCGGACAGGGACAAGAGACCCAGTACTTC. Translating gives CASGTGQGQETQYF. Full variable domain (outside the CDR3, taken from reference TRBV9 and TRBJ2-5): DSGVTQTPKHLITATGQRVTLRCSPRSGDLSVYWYQQSLDQGLQFLIQYYNGEERAKGNILERFSAQQFPDLHSELNLSSLELGDSALYFCASGTGQGQETQYFGPGTRLLVL.

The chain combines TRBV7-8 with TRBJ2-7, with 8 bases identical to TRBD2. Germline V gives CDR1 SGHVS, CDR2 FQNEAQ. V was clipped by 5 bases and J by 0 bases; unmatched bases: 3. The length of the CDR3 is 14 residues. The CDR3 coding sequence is TGTGCCAGCAGCCCTAGCGGGTACTCCTACGAGCAGTACTTC. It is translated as CASSPSGYSYEQYF.

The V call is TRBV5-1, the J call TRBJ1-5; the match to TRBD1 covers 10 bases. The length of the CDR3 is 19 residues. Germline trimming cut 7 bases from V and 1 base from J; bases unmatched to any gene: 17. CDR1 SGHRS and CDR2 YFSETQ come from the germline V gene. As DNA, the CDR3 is TGCGCCAGCGGGGAGGGTATCAGGACAGGGGGAACGAGCAATCAGCCCCAGCATTTT. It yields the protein CASGEGIRTGGTSNQPQHF.

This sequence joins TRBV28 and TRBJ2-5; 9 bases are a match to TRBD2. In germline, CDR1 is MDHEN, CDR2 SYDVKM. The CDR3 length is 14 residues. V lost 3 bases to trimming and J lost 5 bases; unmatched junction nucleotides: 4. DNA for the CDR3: TGTGCCAGCAGTTTTAGCGGGGGCGGCGAGACCCAGTACTTC. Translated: CASSFSGGGETQYF.

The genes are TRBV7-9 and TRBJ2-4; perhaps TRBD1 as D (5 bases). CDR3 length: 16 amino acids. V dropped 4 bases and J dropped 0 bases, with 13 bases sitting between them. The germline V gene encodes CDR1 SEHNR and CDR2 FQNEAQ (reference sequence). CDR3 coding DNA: TGTGCCAGCAGCTCCACCCAGGGATTAGCCAAAAACATTCAGTACTTC. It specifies CASSSTQGLAKNIQYF.

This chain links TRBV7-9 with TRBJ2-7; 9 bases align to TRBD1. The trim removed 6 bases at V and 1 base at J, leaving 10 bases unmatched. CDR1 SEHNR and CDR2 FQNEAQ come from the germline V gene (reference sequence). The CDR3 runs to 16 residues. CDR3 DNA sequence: TGTGCCAGCAGTTCAATTCGGGACAGGGATTCCTACGAGCAGTACTTC. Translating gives CASSSIRDRDSYEQYF.

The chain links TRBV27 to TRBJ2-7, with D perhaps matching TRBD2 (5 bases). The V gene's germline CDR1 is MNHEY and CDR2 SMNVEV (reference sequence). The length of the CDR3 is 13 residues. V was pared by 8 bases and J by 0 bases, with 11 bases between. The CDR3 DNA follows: TGTGCCAGCCATGACGGGAACTCCTACGAGCAGTACTTC. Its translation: CASHDGNSYEQYF.